This record covers a single T cell receptor (beta chain). The antigen is not known. The data stem from a study of shared clonotypes between healthy human individuals. Study-wide points: A reduction in generation probabilities was seen for non-shared clonotypes relative to those shared by all four donors. Naive subsets generally had larger estimated richness than memory subsets. Rarefaction curves obtained for sorted subsets showed sequencing incomplete despite large depth.

Running of the assay took place at deep level. Assay: immunoSEQ multiplex PCR; the TCRdb copy retains only in-frame clones and omits some. The profile covers some 2,400,000 clones, with approximately 96% appearing a single time and around 0.13% taken by the ten largest. Germline V gene lookup returns CDR1 SGDLS and CDR2 YYNGEE. The trim removed 0 bases at V and 9 bases at J, leaving 7 bases unmatched. The CDR3 totals 16 residues. The chain carries TRBV9 and TRBJ1-6; 9 nucleotides match TRBD1. Sequenced material: naive CD4+ T cells sorted from blood. Stated subset: CD45RA+ positively selected. The TCR originated in a man between 18 and 29 years old in good health. The CDR3 protein is CASSVEWDRVSSPLHF. The DNA for the CDR3 is TGTGCCAGCAGCGTAGAATGGGACAGGGTATCTTCACCCCTCCACTTT.